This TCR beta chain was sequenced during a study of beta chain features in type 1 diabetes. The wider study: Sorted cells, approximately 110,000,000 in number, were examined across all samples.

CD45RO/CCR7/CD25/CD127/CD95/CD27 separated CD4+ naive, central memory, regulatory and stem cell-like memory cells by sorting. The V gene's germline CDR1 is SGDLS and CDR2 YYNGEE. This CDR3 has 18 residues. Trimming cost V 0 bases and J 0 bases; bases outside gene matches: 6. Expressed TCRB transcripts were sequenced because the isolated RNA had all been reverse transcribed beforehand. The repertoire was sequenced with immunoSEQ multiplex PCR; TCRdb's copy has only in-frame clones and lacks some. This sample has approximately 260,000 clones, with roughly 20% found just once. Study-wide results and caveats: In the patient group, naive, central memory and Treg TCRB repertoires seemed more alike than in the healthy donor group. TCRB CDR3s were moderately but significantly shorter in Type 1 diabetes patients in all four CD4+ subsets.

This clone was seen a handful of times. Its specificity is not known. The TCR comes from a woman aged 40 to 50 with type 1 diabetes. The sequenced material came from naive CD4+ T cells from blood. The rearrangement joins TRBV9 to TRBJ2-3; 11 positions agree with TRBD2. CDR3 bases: TGTGCCAGCAGCGTAGTGGGGACTAGCGGTACTAGCACAGATACGCAGTATTTT. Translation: CASSVVGTSGTSTDTQYF. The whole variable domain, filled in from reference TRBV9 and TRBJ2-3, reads DSGVTQTPKHLITATGQRVTLRCSPRSGDLSVYWYQQSLDQGLQFLIQYYNGEERAKGNILERFSAQQFPDLHSELNLSSLELGDSALYFCASSVVGTSGTSTDTQYFGPGTRLTVL.